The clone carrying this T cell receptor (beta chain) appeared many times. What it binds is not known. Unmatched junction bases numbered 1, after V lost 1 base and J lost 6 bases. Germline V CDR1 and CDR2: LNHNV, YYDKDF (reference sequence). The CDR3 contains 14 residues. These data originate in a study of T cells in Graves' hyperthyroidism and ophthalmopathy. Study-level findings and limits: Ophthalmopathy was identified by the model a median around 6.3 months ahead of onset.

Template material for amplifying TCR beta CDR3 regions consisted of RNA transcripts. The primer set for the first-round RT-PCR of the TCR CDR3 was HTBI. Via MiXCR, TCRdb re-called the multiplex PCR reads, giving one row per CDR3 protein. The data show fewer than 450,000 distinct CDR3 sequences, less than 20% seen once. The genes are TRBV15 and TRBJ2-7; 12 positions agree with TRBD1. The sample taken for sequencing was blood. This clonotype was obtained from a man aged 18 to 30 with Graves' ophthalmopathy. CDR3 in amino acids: CATSRGDRGLEQYF. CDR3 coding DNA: TGTGCCACCAGCAGAGGGGACAGGGGGCTCGAGCAGTACTTC.